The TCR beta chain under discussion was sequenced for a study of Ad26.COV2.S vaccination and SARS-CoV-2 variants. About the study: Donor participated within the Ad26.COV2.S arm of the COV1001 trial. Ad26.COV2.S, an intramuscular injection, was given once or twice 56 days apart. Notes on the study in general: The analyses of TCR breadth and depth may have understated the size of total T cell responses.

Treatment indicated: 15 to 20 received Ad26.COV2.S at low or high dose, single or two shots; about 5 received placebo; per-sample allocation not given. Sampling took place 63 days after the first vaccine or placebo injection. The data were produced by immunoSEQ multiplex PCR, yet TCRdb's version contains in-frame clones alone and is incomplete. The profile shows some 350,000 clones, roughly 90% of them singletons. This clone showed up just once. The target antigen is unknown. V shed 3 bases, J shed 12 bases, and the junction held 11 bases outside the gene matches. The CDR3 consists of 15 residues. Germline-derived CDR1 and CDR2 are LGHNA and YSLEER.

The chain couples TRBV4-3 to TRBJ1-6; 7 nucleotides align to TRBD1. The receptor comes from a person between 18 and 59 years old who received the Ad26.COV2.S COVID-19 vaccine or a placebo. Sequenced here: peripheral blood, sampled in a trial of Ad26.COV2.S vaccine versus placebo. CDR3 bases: TGCGCCAGCAGCCATAAAAAAAGGGGGCCGGAACCCCTCCACTTT. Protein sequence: CASSHKKRGPEPLHF.